The clone carrying this T cell receptor (beta chain) has a handful of counts. This specimen comes from a study of OX40 agonist ivuxolimab in advanced cancers. Sequencing used immunoSEQ multiplex PCR; TCRdb keeps in-frame clones, though not all of them. The sample lists tens of thousands of clones; just over 85% were seen once. The CDR3 totals 22 residues. Between the trimmed V and J ends, which lost 4 bases and 0 bases, there was a span of 34 bases. Germline V gives CDR1 LNHNV, CDR2 YYDKDF (reference sequence). The specimen comprised CD4+ or CD8+ T cells sorted from blood, sampled in a trial of the OX40 agonist ivuxolimab. The rearrangement links TRBV15 to TRBJ2-7, with D perhaps matching TRBD1 or TRBD2 (5 bases each). This sequence was found in an adult with an advanced solid tumor such as melanoma, head and neck, liver or kidney cancer. CDR3 loop: CATSTRSGPSGPEGPSSYEQYF. DNA of the CDR3: TGTGCCACCAGCACCCGATCAGGGCCGAGTGGGCCCGAGGGCCCGTCCTCCTACGAGCAGTACTTC.